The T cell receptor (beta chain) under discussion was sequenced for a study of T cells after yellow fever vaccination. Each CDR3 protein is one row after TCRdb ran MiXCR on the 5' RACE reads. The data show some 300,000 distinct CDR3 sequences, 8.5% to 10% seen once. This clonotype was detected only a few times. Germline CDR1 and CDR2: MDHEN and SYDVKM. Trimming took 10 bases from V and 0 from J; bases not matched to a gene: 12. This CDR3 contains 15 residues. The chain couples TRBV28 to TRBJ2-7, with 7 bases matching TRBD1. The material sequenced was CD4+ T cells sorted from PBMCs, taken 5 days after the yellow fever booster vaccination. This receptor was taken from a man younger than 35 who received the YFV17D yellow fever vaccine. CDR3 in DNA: TGTGCCACCCTCCCCGGGACAGCGAGCTCCTACGAGCAGTACGTC. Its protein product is CATLPGTASSYEQYV.